This T cell receptor beta chain was captured in a study of OX40 agonist ivuxolimab in advanced cancers. Study-level information: The patients received ivuxolimab by intravenous route every 2 weeks at 0.01 to 10 mg/kg. Averaging about 60 years in age, with a range of roughly 20 to 80, the cohort was around 83% male. The eligibility criteria allowed prior anti-PD-1, anti-PD-L1 or anti-CTLA-4 therapy, and roughly 39% had some.

Here immunoSEQ multiplex PCR was the method, and the copy in TCRdb shows in-frame clones only, minus some. Among around 62,000 clones listed, 65% to 90% were seen once. Study-wide findings and caveats: At doses 0.1 to 3.0 mg/kg, CD4+ and CD8+ clones expanded.

The germline V gene encodes CDR1 LNHDA and CDR2 SQIVND (reference sequence). CDR3 length equals 14 residues. J was trimmed by 6 bases and V by 10 bases; bases with no gene match: 12. In the case of this clone: Its antigen is still unknown.

V and J are TRBV19 and TRBJ1-5, with 7 bases identical to TRBD1. Sample: CD4+ or CD8+ T cells sorted from blood, taken in a trial of the OX40 agonist ivuxolimab. This TCR was sampled from an adult with an advanced solid tumor such as melanoma, head and neck, liver or kidney cancer. The CDR3 here is CATRGESYLQPQHF. The CDR3 nucleotides are TGTGCCACCAGGGGGGAGAGTTATCTTCAGCCCCAGCATTTT.